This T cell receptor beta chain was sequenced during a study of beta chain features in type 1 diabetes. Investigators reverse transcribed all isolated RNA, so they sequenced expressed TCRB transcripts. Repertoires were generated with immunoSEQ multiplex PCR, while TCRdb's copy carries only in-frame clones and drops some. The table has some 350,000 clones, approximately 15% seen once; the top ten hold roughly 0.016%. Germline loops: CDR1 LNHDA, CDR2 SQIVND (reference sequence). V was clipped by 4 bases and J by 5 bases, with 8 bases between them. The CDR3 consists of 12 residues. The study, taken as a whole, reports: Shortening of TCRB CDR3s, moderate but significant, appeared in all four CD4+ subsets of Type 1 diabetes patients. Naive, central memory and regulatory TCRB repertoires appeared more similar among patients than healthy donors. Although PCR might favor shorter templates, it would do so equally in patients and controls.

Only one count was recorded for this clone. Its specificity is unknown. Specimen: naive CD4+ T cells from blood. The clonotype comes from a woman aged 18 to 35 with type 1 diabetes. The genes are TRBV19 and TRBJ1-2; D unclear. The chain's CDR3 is CASSNTEYGYTF. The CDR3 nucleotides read TGTGCCAGTAGTAACACAGAGTATGGCTACACCTTC. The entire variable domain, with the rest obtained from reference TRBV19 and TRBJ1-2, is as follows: DGGITQSPKYLFRKEGQNVTLSCEQNLNHDAMYWYRQDPGQGLRLIYYSQIVNDFQKGDIAEGYSVSREKKESFPLTVTSAQKNPTAFYLCASSNTEYGYTFGSGTRLTVV.